This TCR beta chain was retrieved from a study of blood T cells in healthy people across ages. General study points: Underestimates were what the diversity estimates from one million T cells were considered to be. Any changes in expanded clonotypes were possibly confounded, as donor CMV status remained unknown.

Together with a sample-barcoded 5' primer, a J-beta primer mix was included in a second PCR lasting about 6 to 12 cycles. A tag from a template-switch adaptor with 12 random nucleotides marked each cDNA molecule. TCRdb redid the calling of the 5' RACE reads with MiXCR, one entry per CDR3 protein. In the table there are 1.2 million to 1.5 million distinct CDR3 sequences, about 40% of which are singletons. Isolation yielded PBMCs, at least 6 million per sample, in every case. With 8 bases removed from V and 8 bases from J, the gap between germline ends came to 13 bases. Germline V gives CDR1 MNHEY, CDR2 SVGAGI. The CDR3 has 12 residues. Concerning this clonotype itself: Its antigen is as yet unknown.

The receptor was isolated from a woman younger than 30 in good health. The chain couples TRBV6-5 to TRBJ2-1, with D unclear. The sample comprised blood. The chain's CDR3 is CASGSRWDEQFF. CDR3 nucleotides: TGTGCCAGCGGGTCACGGTGGGATGAGCAGTTCTTC.